Each of the 22 T cell receptor beta chains below was sequenced from the same sample in a study of T cells after yellow fever vaccination. MiXCR, run by TCRdb on the 5' RACE reads, gives a single entry per CDR3 protein. The repertoire holds some 320,000 distinct CDR3 sequences, with roughly a tenth as singletons. The specimen comprised CD4+ T cells sorted from PBMCs, sampled 45 days after the yellow fever booster vaccination. These receptors originate from a man between 18 and 29 years old who received the YFV17D yellow fever vaccine.

This clonotype was seen more than once but under ten times. The chain combines TRBV3-1 with TRBJ2-1; 7 bases match TRBD2. The germline V gene has CDR1 LGHDT and CDR2 YNNKEL (reference sequence). Germline trimming cut 4 bases from V and 3 bases from J; bases unmatched to any gene: 6. The CDR3 covers 15 residues. CDR3 in DNA: TGTGCCAGCAGCCGGGGGGGGTCGGGCTACAATGAGCAGTTCTTC. As protein: CASSRGGSGYNEQFF.

In this sample, this clonotype turned up a few times. This chain links TRBV20-1 with TRBJ2-3; TRBD2 matches at 11 bases. From germline, CDR1 is DFQATT and CDR2 SNEGSKA (reference sequence). V lost 0 bases, J lost 2 bases, and 10 bases stayed unmatched. The CDR3 is 18 amino acids. CDR3 in DNA: TGCAGTGCTAGAGACTGGAGGGGGACTAGCGGAAACACAGATACGCAGTATTTT. Its protein product is CSARDWRGTSGNTDTQYF.

In its sample, this clonotype was seen many times. The chain is built from TRBV24-1 and TRBJ2-5, with 9 bases aligning to TRBD1. Germline V CDR1 and CDR2: KGHDR, SFDVKD. V was clipped by 6 bases and J by 4 bases; unmatched bases: 14. This CDR3 region has 17 residues. CDR3 protein: CATSPGTGSLRRETQYF. The DNA for the CDR3 is TGTGCCACCAGTCCCGGGACAGGGTCCCTGAGGAGAGAGACCCAGTACTTC.

J is TRBJ2-1 and V is TRBV6-5; D tentatively reads TRBD1 or TRBD2 (5 bases each). Germline V lookup: CDR1 MNHEY, CDR2 SVGAGI. Trimming left V 4 bases short and J 10 bases short, with 20 bases between. There are 15 residues in the CDR3. CDR3 residues: CASSSSGGRDREQFF. Written as DNA, the CDR3 is TGTGCCAGCAGTTCAAGTGGGGGTAGGGATCGGGAGCAGTTCTTC.

Only a few counts were recorded for this clonotype. CDR3 coding DNA: TGCGCCAGCAGCTTGGGACAGGGGGGCGAGCAGTACGTC. This sequence encodes CASSLGQGGEQYV. The chain uses TRBV5-1 and TRBJ2-7; 9 bases align to TRBD1. The V gene's germline CDR1 is SGHRS and CDR2 YFSETQ. The CDR3 is made up of 13 amino acids. The V segment lost 0 bases and the J segment 6 bases; nucleotides outside the gene matches: 1.

This clonotype was detected a few times. The V call is TRBV6-2 or TRBV6-3, the J call TRBJ2-1, with unresolved D. The V end was cut by 2 bases, the J end by 2 bases, with 4 bases between. Germline V lookup: CDR1 MNHEY, CDR2 SVGEGT. This CDR3 has 13 amino acids. CDR3 coding DNA: TGTGCCAGCAGTTACAGGGCCTACAATGAGCAGTTCTTC. Encoded protein: CASSYRAYNEQFF.

Only a few counts were recorded for this clonotype. This chain uses TRBV9 with TRBJ1-6; D gene uncertain. CDR1 is SGDLS, CDR2 YYNGEE, per germline. The CDR3 covers 14 residues. Trimming cost V 2 bases and J 9 bases, with 12 bases left between them. This chain's CDR3 is CASSVSGVSSPLHF. In DNA form, the CDR3 reads TGTGCCAGCAGCGTCTCCGGGGTTAGTTCACCCCTCCACTTT.

CDR3 bases: TGTGCCTGGAGCCCCGGGACAGAAGAGACCCAGTACTTC. Its protein product is CAWSPGTEETQYF. V and J are TRBV30 and TRBJ2-5, with 7 bases matching TRBD1. After removal of 3 bases from V and 3 bases from J, the junction contained 4 bases not matched to a gene. Germline-derived CDR1 and CDR2 are GTSNPN and SVGIG (reference sequence). The CDR3 runs 13 residues.

This clonotype was counted only a few times. The genes are TRBV11-2 and TRBJ2-7; D remains unclear. The CDR3 has 14 amino acids. Trimming stripped 1 base from V and 0 bases from J, with 7 bases between. Germline loops: CDR1 SGHAT, CDR2 FQNNGV. The CDR3 loop is CASSLGHDSYEQYF. The CDR3 bases are TGTGCCAGCAGCTTAGGACACGACTCCTACGAGCAGTACTTC.

The V gene is TRBV24-1, the J gene TRBJ2-1; 11 positions match TRBD2. Germline V gives CDR1 KGHDR, CDR2 SFDVKD. The length of the CDR3 is 13 residues. Losses at the gene ends were 8 bases for V and 7 bases for J; bases not matched to a gene: 3. Written as DNA, the CDR3 is TGTGCCACCATGTCTAGCGGGGGGAATGAGCAGTTCTTC. Translation: CATMSSGGNEQFF.

This clonotype showed up just a few times. V and J are TRBV23-1 and TRBJ1-6; 9 nucleotides match TRBD1. TRBV23-1 is an open reading frame, and its role is uncertain. CDR3 size: 16 residues. J was trimmed by 9 bases and V by 4 bases; bases with no gene match: 10. CDR3 nucleotide sequence: TGCGCCAGCAGTCGTACGGACAGGGGTATTGGTTCACCCCTCCACTTT. Translating gives CASSRTDRGIGSPLHF.

This clonotype was counted between two and nine times. The chain employs TRBV25-1 and TRBJ2-5; D not resolved. The CDR3 consists of 12 residues. Per germline, CDR1 MGHDK and CDR2 SYGVNS. V lost 9 bases and J lost 2, with 10 bases in between. The CDR3 here is CASSPRQETQYF. The DNA of the CDR3 is TGTGCCAGTAGCCCCCGGCAAGAGACCCAGTACTTC.

V is TRBV5-1 and J is TRBJ2-1; D call uncertain. The CDR3 covers 14 residues. Germline values: CDR1 SGHRS, CDR2 YFSETQ. V was cut by 4 bases and J by 4 bases, with 12 bases left in between. The CDR3 reads CASSQLESYNEQFF. The CDR3 coding sequence is TGCGCCAGCAGCCAGCTAGAAAGTTACAATGAGCAGTTCTTC.

This clonotype was seen a few times. The J gene is TRBJ1-5, the V gene TRBV6-2 or TRBV6-3; D gene unclear. In germline, CDR1 is MNHEY, CDR2 SVGEGT. The CDR3 covers 17 residues. The V and J ends lost 6 bases and 4 bases respectively, with 22 bases between them. The CDR3 reads CASSPVTSRVTNQPQHF. For the CDR3, the DNA is TGTGCCAGCAGCCCAGTTACTTCTCGAGTGACTAATCAGCCCCAGCATTTT.

This clonotype was found many times. The V call is TRBV3-1, the J call TRBJ1-5; no reliable D call. V was cut by 1 base and J by 5 bases, with 6 bases left in between. The V gene's germline CDR1 is LGHDT and CDR2 YNNKEL (reference sequence). The CDR3 length is 13 residues. CDR3: CASSQGLYQPQHF. The CDR3 bases are TGTGCCAGCAGCCAAGGATTGTATCAGCCCCAGCATTTT.

The chain combines TRBV9 with TRBJ1-2; 8 positions agree with TRBD1. The CDR3 is made up of 20 amino acids. Germline V gene lookup returns CDR1 SGDLS and CDR2 YYNGEE. V shed 0 bases and J 8 bases; nucleotides not matched to a gene: 24. Written as DNA, the CDR3 is TGTGCCAGCAGCGTAGGACAATTCTCTTCCCGTCGGACAGGGCGCGTCGGCTACACCTTC. Protein sequence: CASSVGQFSSRRTGRVGYTF.

Only a few counts were recorded for this clonotype. The chain carries TRBV25-1 and TRBJ1-2; 7 nucleotides match TRBD1. CDR1 and CDR2 from the germline V gene are MGHDK and SYGVNS. CDR3 length: 14 amino acids. Trimming at V came to 4 bases and at J to 4 bases, leaving 6 bases not matched to a gene. CDR3 sequence reads: CASSGPDRAYGYTF. DNA of the CDR3: TGTGCCAGCAGTGGGCCCGACAGGGCCTATGGCTACACCTTC.

This clonotype turned up a few times. The chain recombines TRBV4-2 with TRBJ2-2; 9 bases fit TRBD2. The length of the CDR3 is 16 residues. Trimming removed 4 bases from V and 5 bases from J; junction bases left unmatched: 8. CDR1 is LGHNA, CDR2 YNFKEQ, per germline. CDR3 sequence (DNA): TGTGCCAGCAGCCCCACCGCGGGGGGGCGAACCGGGGAGCTGTTTTTT. It codes for CASSPTAGGRTGELFF.

This clonotype turned up a few times. The rearrangement joins TRBV20-1 to TRBJ2-3; 12 bases match TRBD2. This CDR3 is 13 amino acids long. Trimming took 6 bases from V and 4 from J; bases not matched to a gene: 2. Germline CDR1 reads DFQATT; CDR2 reads SNEGSKA (reference sequence). CDR3 bases: TGCAGTGCCCCTAGCGGGGGGGCAGATACGCAGTATTTT. The encoded protein is CSAPSGGADTQYF.

This clonotype has more than one count but fewer than ten. The rearrangement links TRBV3-1 to TRBJ1-6, with D unclear. There are 13 residues in the CDR3. Trimming stripped 4 bases from V and 11 bases from J, with 12 bases between. Germline assignment: CDR1 LGHDT and CDR2 YNNKEL (reference sequence). CDR3 amino acids: CASSRQEVPPLHF. In nucleotides, the CDR3 is TGTGCCAGCAGCCGTCAGGAGGTTCCACCCCTCCACTTT.

This clonotype was detected a few times. The chain uses TRBV2 and TRBJ2-7; 7 nucleotides align to TRBD2. The CDR3 has 15 residues. Trimming at V came to 11 bases and at J to 0 bases, leaving 13 bases not matched to a gene. Germline CDR1 SNHLY, CDR2 FYNNEI. The CDR3 reads CARNRSRGSSYEQYV. The DNA of the CDR3 is TGTGCCCGAAACCGGTCGCGGGGGAGCTCCTACGAGCAGTACGTC.

The chain is built from TRBV12-3 or TRBV12-4 and TRBJ2-3; 8 positions agree with TRBD1. This CDR3 is built from 16 residues. Trimming took 7 bases from V and 0 from J; bases not matched to a gene: 9. Here the CDR3 reads CASMFGTGTSTDTQYF. The CDR3 DNA follows: TGTGCCAGCATGTTCGGGACAGGAACTAGCACAGATACGCAGTATTTT.